This T cell receptor beta chain was sequenced during a study of cytomegalovirus exposure and HLA in healthy donors. This clone was seen a handful of times. Though nominally healthy at sampling, donors likely had unrecorded immune exposures. 13 Jbeta primers and 60 Vbeta primers were used for the PCR. Sequencing used immunoSEQ multiplex PCR; TCRdb keeps in-frame clones, though not all of them. The profile shows about 140,000 clones, roughly four fifths of them singletons. Specimen: PBMCs. The sequence came from a man aged 25-40 years in good health and CMV-seronegative.

The CDR3 DNA follows: TGCGCCAGCAGCTTCCGGACAGAGGACACCGGGGAGCTGTTTTTT. It codes for CASSFRTEDTGELFF. The V call is TRBV5-1, the J call TRBJ2-2, with D perhaps matching TRBD1 (6 bases). Germline-derived CDR1 and CDR2 are SGHRS and YFSETQ. Trimming took 2 bases from V and 3 from J, leaving 11 bases between them. This CDR3 contains 15 residues.